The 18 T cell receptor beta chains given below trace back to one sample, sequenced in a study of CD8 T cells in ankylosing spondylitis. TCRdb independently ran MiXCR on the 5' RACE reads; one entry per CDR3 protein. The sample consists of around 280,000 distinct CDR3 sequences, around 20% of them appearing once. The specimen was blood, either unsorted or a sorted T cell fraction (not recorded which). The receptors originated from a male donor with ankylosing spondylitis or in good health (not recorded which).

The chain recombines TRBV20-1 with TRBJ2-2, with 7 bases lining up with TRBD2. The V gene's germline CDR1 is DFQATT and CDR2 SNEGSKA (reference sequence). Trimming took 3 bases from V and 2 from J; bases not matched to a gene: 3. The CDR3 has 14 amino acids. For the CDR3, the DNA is TGCAGTGCTAGCGCTAGCGGAAACACCGGGGAGCTGTTTTTT. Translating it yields CSASASGNTGELFF.

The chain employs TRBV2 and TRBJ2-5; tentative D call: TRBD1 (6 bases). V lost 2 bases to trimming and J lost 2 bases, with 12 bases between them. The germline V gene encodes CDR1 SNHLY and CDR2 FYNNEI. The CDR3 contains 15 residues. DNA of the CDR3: TGTGCCAGCAGTGAACTGAGGACAGTTCAAGAGACCCAGTACTTC. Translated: CASSELRTVQETQYF.

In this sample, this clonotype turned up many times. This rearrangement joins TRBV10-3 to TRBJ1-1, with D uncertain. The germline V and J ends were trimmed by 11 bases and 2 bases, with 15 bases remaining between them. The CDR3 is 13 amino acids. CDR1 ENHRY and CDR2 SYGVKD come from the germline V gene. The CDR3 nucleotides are TGTGCCGGACGGGAGCGGAGCAACACTGAAGCTTTCTTT. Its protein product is CAGRERSNTEAFF.

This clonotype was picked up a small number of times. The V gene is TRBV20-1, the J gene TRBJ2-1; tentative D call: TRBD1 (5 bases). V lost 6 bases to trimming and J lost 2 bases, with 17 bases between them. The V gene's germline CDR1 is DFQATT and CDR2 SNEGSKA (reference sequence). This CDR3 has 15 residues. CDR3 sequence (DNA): TGCAGTGCCAGGGCTGGCAGTACTACCTACAATGAGCAGTTCTTC. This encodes CSARAGSTTYNEQFF.

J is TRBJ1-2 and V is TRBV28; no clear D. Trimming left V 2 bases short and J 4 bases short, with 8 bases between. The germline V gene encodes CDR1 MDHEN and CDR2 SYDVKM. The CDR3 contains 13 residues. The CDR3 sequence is CASSLEVRYGYTF. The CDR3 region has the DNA TGTGCCAGCAGTTTAGAGGTTCGCTATGGCTACACCTTC.

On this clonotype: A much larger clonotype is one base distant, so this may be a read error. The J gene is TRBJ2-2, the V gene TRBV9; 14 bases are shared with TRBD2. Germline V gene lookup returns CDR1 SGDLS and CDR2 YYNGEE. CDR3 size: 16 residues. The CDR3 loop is CANSLRTSGRTGELFF. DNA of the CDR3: TGTGCCAACAGCCTACGGACTAGCGGGAGGACCGGGGAGCTGTTTTTT.

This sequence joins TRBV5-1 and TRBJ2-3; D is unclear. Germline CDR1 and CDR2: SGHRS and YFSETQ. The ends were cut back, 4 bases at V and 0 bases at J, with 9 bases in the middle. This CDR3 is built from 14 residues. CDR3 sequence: CASSTTGSTDTQYF. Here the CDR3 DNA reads TGCGCCAGCAGCACGACCGGGAGCACAGATACGCAGTATTTT.

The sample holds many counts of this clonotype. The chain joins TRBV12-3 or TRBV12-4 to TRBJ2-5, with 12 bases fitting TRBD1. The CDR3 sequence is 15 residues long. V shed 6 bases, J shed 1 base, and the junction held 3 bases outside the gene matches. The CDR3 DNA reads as TGTGCCAGCAGCCGGGGACAGGGGGCCCAAGAGACCCAGTACTTC. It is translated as CASSRGQGAQETQYF.

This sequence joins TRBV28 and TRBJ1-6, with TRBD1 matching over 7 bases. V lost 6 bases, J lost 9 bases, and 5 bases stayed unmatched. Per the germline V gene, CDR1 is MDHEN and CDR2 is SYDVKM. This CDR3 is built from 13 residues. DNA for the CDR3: TGTGCCAGCAGGAAGGGGGCGAGTTCACCCCTCCACTTT. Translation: CASRKGASSPLHF.

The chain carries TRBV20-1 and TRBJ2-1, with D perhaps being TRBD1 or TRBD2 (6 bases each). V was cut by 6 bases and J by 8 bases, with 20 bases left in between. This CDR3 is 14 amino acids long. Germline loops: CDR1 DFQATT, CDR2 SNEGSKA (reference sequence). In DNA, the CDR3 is TGCAGTGCCTCGGGAGTGGGGGCCTTCGATGAGCAGTTCTTC. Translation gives CSASGVGAFDEQFF.

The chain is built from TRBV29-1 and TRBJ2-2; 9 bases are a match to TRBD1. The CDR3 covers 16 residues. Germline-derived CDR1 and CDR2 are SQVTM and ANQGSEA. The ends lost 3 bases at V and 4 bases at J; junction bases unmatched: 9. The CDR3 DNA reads TGCAGCGTTGATTCCGGGACAGGGATACGCACCGGGGAGCTGTTTTTT. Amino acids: CSVDSGTGIRTGELFF.

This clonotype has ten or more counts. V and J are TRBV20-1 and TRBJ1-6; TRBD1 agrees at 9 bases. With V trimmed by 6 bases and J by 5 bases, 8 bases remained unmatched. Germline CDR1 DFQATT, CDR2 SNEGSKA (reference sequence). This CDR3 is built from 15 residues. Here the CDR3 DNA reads TGCAGTGCCCTTAGGGACAGGGCGGATAATTCACCCCTCCACTTT. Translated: CSALRDRADNSPLHF.

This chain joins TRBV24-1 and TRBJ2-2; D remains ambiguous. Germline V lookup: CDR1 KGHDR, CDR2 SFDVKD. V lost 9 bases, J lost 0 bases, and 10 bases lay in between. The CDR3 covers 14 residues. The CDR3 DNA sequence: TGTGCCACCGAAAAATTCGCGAACACCGGGGAGCTGTTTTTT. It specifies CATEKFANTGELFF.

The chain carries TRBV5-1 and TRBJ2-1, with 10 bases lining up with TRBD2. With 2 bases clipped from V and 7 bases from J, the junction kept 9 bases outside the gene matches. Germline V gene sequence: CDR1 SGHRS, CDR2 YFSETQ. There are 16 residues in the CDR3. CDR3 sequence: CASSFTAGGPVNEQFF. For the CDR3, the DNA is TGCGCCAGCAGCTTCACAGCGGGGGGGCCGGTAAATGAGCAGTTCTTC.

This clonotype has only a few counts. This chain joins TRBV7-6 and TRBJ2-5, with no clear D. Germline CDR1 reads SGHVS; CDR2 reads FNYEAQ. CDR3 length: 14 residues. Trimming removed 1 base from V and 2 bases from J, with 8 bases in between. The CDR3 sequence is CASSLGVEQETQYF. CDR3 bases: TGTGCCAGCAGCTTAGGGGTAGAGCAAGAGACCCAGTACTTC.

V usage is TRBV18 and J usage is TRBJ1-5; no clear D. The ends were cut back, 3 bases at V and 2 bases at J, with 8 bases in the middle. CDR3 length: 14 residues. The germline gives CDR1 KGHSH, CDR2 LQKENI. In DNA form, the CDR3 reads TGTGCCAGCTCACCTGAATCCGGCAATCAGCCCCAGCATTTT. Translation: CASSPESGNQPQHF.

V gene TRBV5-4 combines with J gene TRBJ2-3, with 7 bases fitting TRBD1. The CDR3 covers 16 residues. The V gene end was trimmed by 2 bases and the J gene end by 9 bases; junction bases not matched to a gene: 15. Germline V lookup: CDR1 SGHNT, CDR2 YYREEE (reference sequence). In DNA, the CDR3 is TGTGCCAGCAGCTTCACGCGACAGGGTGGGGGCAGGACGCAGTATTTT. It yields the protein CASSFTRQGGGRTQYF.

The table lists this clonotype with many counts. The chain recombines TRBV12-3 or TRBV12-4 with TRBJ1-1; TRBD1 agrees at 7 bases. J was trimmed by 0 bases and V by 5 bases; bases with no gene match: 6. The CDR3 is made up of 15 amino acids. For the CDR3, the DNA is TGTGCCAGCAGTACGAACAGGGGCTTGAACACTGAAGCTTTCTTT. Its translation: CASSTNRGLNTEAFF.